This record looks at one T cell receptor (beta chain) sequence and its context. This specimen belongs to a study of OX40 agonist ivuxolimab in advanced cancers. Study details: Among those treated, three patients had partial responses, one with hepatocellular carcinoma and two with cutaneous melanoma.

Assay: immunoSEQ multiplex PCR; the TCRdb copy retains only in-frame clones and omits some. The table lists about 56,000 clones, roughly 82% of them singletons. The input for sequencing was CD4+ or CD8+ T cells sorted from blood, taken in a trial of the OX40 agonist ivuxolimab. The TCR originated in an adult with an advanced solid tumor such as melanoma, head and neck, liver or kidney cancer.

The CDR3 region is CASSSASGSNEQYF. DNA of the CDR3: TGTGCCAGCAGCTCAGCGAGCGGGAGCAACGAGCAGTACTTC. This rearrangement joins TRBV7-2 to TRBJ2-7; 8 positions match TRBD2. The CDR3 is 14 amino acids. J lost 5 bases, V lost 4 bases, and 7 bases had no gene match. Per the germline V gene, CDR1 is SGHTA and CDR2 is FQGNSA.